Listed below are T cell receptor beta chains from one sample, sequenced in a study of spatial heterogeneity in lung cancer. TCRdb independently ran MiXCR on the 5' RACE reads; one entry per CDR3 protein. The data contain about 21,000 distinct CDR3 sequences, roughly 4.2% of them seen just once; the ten biggest clones take up over 7%. The input for sequencing was PBMCs, taken at surgery. The receptors were sampled from a male donor with early-stage non-small cell lung cancer. Each CDR3 is given with its conserved first and last residue. The D gene is left open where the match is weak. Clone size is not always given. Where it is, it says once, few, many or a class for expanded clones.

j_gene,d_gene,abundance,v_gene,CDR3aa,CDR3nt
TRBJ1-1,TRBD1,many,TRBV5-5,CASSAWDRGSEAFF,TGTGCCAGCAGCGCGTGGGACAGGGGCTCCGAAGCTTTCTTT
TRBJ2-3,NA,many,TRBV7-2,CASSPPESTDTQYF,TGTGCCAGCAGCCCTCCGGAGAGCACAGATACGCAGTATTTT
TRBJ1-5,NA,many,TRBV20-1,CSARAPGTSNQPQHF,TGCAGTGCTAGAGCGCCTGGGACGAGCAATCAGCCCCAGCATTTT
TRBJ2-1,TRBD1,many,TRBV7-3,CASRGQGRNEQFF,TGTGCCAGCAGGGGACAGGGAAGGAATGAGCAGTTCTTC
TRBJ1-2,NA,many,TRBV20-1,CSATGTVNYGYTF,TGCAGTGCAACCGGGACGGTGAACTATGGCTACACCTTC
TRBJ1-4,NA,many,TRBV5-1,CASSPGGAVEKLFF,TGCGCCAGCTCCCCCGGCGGGGCGGTTGAAAAACTGTTTTTT
TRBJ1-1,NA,many,TRBV15,CATSRGGGTEAFF,TGTGCCACCAGCAGAGGAGGGGGGACTGAAGCTTTCTTT
TRBJ2-1,TRBD1,many,TRBV6-2/TRBV6-3,CASSPTGGKNEQFF,TGTGCCAGCAGCCCCACAGGGGGTAAGAATGAGCAGTTCTTC
TRBJ2-3,NA,many,TRBV12-3/TRBV12-4,CASSFSLDTDTQYF,TGTGCCAGCAGTTTTTCCCTTGACACAGATACGCAGTATTTT
TRBJ2-6,NA,many,TRBV14,CASSQRGAPGANVLTF,TGTGCCAGCAGCCAACGGGGGGCGCCTGGGGCCAACGTCCTGACTTTC
TRBJ2-5,NA,many,TRBV3-1,CASSPESLGAQYF,TGTGCCAGCAGCCCAGAGAGCCTAGGGGCCCAGTACTTC
TRBJ2-7,NA,few,TRBV27,CVSSLSGQGYYEQYF,TGTGTCAGCAGTTTATCGGGGCAGGGATACTACGAGCAGTACTTC
TRBJ2-1,NA,many,TRBV12-3/TRBV12-4,CASSLVYGPNLFF,TGTGCCAGCAGTTTAGTATACGGCCCCAATTTATTCTTC
TRBJ2-2,NA,many,TRBV28,CASSNTGSSIGELFF,TGTGCCAGCAGCAACACAGGGAGTAGTATCGGGGAGCTGTTTTTT
TRBJ1-2,NA,NA,TRBV30,CAWSVLRGSGYTF,TGTGCCTGGAGTGTACTACGGGGCAGTGGCTACACCTTC
TRBJ1-1,TRBD1,few,TRBV3-1,CASSQQDRAVNTEAFF,TGTGCCAGCAGCCAACAGGACAGGGCGGTGAACACTGAAGCTTTCTTT
TRBJ2-6,NA,medium-sized,TRBV2,CASSEGFLGANVLTF,TGTGCCAGCAGTGAGGGGTTTCTCGGGGCCAACGTCCTGACTTTC
TRBJ2-3,TRBD1,NA,TRBV6-1,CASSLGQGGPDTQYF,TGTGCCAGCAGCCTCGGACAGGGGGGACCAGATACGCAGTATTTT
TRBJ1-2,NA,NA,TRBV20-1,CSTLSGHNYGYTF,TGCAGTACCTTATCAGGGCACAACTATGGCTACACCTTC
TRBJ2-3,NA,NA,TRBV27,CASSLWEGGGPSDTQYF,TGTGCCAGCAGTTTATGGGAAGGGGGAGGGCCATCAGATACGCAGTATTTT
TRBJ2-5,TRBD2,NA,TRBV5-1,CASSTRGGRETQYF,TGCGCCAGCAGCACCCGGGGGGGACGGGAGACCCAGTACTTC
TRBJ2-1,NA,few,TRBV27,CASRAYDDNEQFF,TGTGCCAGCAGAGCGTATGACGACAATGAGCAGTTCTTC
TRBJ2-6,NA,NA,TRBV5-1,CASSLASRSSGANVLTF,TGCGCCAGCAGCTTGGCCTCGAGGAGCTCTGGGGCCAACGTCCTGACTTTC
TRBJ1-4,NA,many,TRBV7-2,CASALSEKLFF,TGTGCCAGCGCCCTTAGTGAAAAACTGTTTTTT
TRBJ1-2,TRBD1,many,TRBV20-1,CSARENRGLYGYTF,TGCAGTGCTAGAGAGAACAGGGGATTATATGGCTACACCTTC
TRBJ1-1,NA,few,TRBV7-9,CASSPPSVTEAFF,TGTGCCAGCAGCCCACCCTCGGTAACTGAAGCTTTCTTT
TRBJ2-5,TRBD2,many,TRBV7-2,CASSYERGGLSETQYF,TGTGCCAGCAGCTACGAACGGGGGGGGCTTTCGGAGACCCAGTACTTC
TRBJ1-1,NA,many,TRBV7-2,CASSPQPGRLNTEAFF,TGTGCCAGCAGCCCACAACCAGGACGGCTAAACACTGAAGCTTTCTTT
TRBJ2-3,NA,medium-sized,TRBV12-3/TRBV12-4,CASTPGGYRTDTQYF,TGTGCCAGCACCCCCGGAGGGTACAGGACAGATACGCAGTATTTT
TRBJ1-6,NA,many,TRBV23-1,CASSHRINSPLHF,TGCGCCAGCAGTCACAGAATTAATTCACCCCTCCACTTT
TRBJ2-5,NA,NA,TRBV7-2,CASSVGGAGETQYF,TGTGCCAGCAGTGTTGGGGGGGCCGGAGAGACCCAGTACTTC
TRBJ2-7,NA,many,TRBV5-1,CASSLEGRDHEQYF,TGCGCCAGCAGCTTGGAGGGCAGGGACCACGAGCAGTACTTC
TRBJ2-1,NA,many,TRBV29-1,CSVVHYNEQFF,TGCAGCGTTGTCCATTACAATGAGCAGTTCTTC
TRBJ2-2,NA,many,TRBV5-1,CASSLAQNTGELFF,TGCGCCAGCAGCTTGGCCCAGAACACCGGGGAGCTGTTTTTT
TRBJ1-1,TRBD1,many,TRBV20-1,CSARDLDRIEAFF,TGCAGTGCTAGAGATTTGGACAGGATTGAAGCTTTCTTT
TRBJ1-1,NA,many,TRBV4-1,CASSPSRDGMNTEAFF,TGCGCCAGCAGCCCCTCCCGGGACGGCATGAACACTGAAGCTTTCTTT
TRBJ2-3,NA,many,TRBV28,CASSVTESDTQYF,TGTGCCAGCAGTGTGACGGAAAGTGATACGCAGTATTTT